This TCR beta chain was obtained from a study of T-cell reconstitution after alpha-beta-depleted transplantation in children. Only a few counts were recorded for this clonotype. Unique molecular identifiers were used to barcode this TCRbeta library. MiXCR, run by TCRdb on the PCR reads, gives a single entry per CDR3 protein. Altogether about 830,000 distinct CDR3 sequences are present, roughly 16% being singletons, with the ten largest covering approximately 5%. V trimming: 4 bases; J trimming: 5 bases; junction bases outside the gene matches: 5. CDR3 size: 14 residues. Germline loops: CDR1 SGHRS, CDR2 YFSETQ.

This receptor was taken from a male patient between 5 and 17 years old who had a stem cell transplant for acute lymphoblastic leukemia, so the T cells may come from the graft donor. The input for sequencing was PBMCs, mostly from graft donor cells, taken 360 days after TCRalphabeta/CD19-depleted stem cell transplant. The J gene is TRBJ2-3, the V gene TRBV5-1; 9 nucleotides align to TRBD2. As DNA, the CDR3 is TGCGCCAGCAGCCCCCCGCGGGGGGGAGATACGCAGTATTTT. Protein: CASSPPRGGDTQYF.